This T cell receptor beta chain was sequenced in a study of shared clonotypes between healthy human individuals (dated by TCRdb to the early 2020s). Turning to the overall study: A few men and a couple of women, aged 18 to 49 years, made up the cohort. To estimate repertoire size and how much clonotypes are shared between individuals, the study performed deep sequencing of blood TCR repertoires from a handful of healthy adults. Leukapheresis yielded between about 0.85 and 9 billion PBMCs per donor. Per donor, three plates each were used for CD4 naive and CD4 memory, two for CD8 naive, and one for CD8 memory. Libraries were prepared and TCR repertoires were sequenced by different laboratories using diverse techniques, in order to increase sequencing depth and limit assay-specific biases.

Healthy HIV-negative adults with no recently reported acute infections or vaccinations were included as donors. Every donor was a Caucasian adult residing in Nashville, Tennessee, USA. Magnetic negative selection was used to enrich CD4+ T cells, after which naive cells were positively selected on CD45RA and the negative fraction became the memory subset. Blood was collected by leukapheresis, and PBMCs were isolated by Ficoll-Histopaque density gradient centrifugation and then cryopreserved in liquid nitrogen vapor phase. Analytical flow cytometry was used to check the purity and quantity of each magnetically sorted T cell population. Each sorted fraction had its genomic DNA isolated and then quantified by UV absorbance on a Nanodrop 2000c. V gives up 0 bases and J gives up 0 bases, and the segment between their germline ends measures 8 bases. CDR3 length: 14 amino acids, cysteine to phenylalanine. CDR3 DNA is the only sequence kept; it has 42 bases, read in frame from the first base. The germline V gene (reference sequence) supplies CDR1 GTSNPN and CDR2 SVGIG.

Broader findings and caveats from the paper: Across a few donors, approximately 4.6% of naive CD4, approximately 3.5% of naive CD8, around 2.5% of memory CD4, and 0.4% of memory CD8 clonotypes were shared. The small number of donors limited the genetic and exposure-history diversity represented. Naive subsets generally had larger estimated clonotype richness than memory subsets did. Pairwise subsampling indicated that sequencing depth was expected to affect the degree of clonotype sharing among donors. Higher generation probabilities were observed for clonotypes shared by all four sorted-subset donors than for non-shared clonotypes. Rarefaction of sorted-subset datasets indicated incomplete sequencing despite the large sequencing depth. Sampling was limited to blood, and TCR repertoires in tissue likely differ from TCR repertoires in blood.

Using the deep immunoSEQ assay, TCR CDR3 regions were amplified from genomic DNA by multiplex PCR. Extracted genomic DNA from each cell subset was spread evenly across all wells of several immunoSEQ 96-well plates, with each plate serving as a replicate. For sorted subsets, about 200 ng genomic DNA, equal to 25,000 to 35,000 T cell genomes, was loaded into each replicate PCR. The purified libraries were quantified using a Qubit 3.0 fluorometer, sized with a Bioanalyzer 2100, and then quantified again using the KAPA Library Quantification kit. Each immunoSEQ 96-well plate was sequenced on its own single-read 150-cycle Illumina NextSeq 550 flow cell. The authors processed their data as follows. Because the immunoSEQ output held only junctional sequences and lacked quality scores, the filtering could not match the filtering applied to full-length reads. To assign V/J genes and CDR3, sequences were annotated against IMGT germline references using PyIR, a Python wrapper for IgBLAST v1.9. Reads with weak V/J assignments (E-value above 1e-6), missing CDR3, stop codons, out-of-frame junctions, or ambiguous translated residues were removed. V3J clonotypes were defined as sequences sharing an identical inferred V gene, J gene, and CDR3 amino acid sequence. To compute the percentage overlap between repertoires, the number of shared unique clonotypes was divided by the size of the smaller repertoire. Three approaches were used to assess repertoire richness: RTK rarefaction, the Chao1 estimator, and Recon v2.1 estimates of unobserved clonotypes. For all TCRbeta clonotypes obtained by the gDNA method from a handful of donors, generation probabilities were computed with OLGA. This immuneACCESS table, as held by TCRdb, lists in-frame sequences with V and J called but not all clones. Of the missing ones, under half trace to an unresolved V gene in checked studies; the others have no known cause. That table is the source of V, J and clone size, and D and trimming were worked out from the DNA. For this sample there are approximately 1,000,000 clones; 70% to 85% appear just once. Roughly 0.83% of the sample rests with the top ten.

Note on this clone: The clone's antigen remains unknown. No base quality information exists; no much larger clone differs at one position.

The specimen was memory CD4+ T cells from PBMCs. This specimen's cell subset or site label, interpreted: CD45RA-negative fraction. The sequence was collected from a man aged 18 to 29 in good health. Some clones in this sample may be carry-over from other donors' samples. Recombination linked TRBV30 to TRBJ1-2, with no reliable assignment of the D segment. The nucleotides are TGTGCCTGGAGTGTAGGGTTATCTAACTATGGCTACACCTTC. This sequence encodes CAWSVGLSNYGYTF.